This is a list of T cell receptor beta chains from one sample in a study of shared clonotypes between healthy human individuals. Clones were sequenced by immunoSEQ multiplex PCR, and TCRdb holds only the in-frame ones, with some missing. The profile shows around 2.5 million clones, 80% to 95% of them singletons. Sequencing was performed on naive CD4+ T cells from PBMCs. Source of these receptors: a man between 18 and 35 years old in good health. Some clones in this sample may be carry-over from other donors' samples. The CDR3 runs from the conserved cysteine through the conserved F or W. Fields, in order: clone size, J gene, D gene, V gene, CDR3 protein, CDR3 DNA. A D gene is named only where the DNA matches it firmly. Clone size is shown for a subset of rows, as once, few, many or a class of expanded clone.

abundance: .; j_gene: TRBJ2-3; d_gene: .; v_gene: TRBV5-1; CDR3aa: CASKYGRALSTDTQYF; CDR3nt: TGCGCCAGCAAGTACGGGAGAGCTCTCAGCACAGATACGCAGTATTTT
abundance: .; j_gene: TRBJ2-1; d_gene: TRBD2; v_gene: TRBV27; CDR3aa: CASSLFSGRRDNEQFF; CDR3nt: TGTGCCAGCAGTTTGTTTAGCGGGAGACGGGACAATGAGCAGTTCTTC
abundance: once; j_gene: TRBJ2-5; d_gene: TRBD2; v_gene: TRBV2; CDR3aa: CASSPEGLGGETQYF; CDR3nt: TGTGCCAGCAGTCCAGAGGGACTGGGAGGGGAGACCCAGTACTTC
abundance: .; j_gene: TRBJ2-7; d_gene: TRBD1; v_gene: TRBV28; CDR3aa: CASSKDRATYEQYF; CDR3nt: TGTGCCAGCAGTAAAGACAGGGCCACCTACGAGCAGTACTTC
abundance: .; j_gene: TRBJ2-3; d_gene: .; v_gene: TRBV7-2; CDR3aa: CASSFKGGSTDTQYF; CDR3nt: TGTGCCAGCAGCTTCAAAGGAGGGAGCACAGATACGCAGTATTTT
abundance: .; j_gene: TRBJ1-2; d_gene: .; v_gene: TRBV4-1; CDR3aa: CASSQAYSRNGYTF; CDR3nt: TGCGCCAGCAGCCAAGCTTACTCAAGGAATGGCTACACCTTC
abundance: .; j_gene: TRBJ1-1; d_gene: .; v_gene: TRBV6-5; CDR3aa: CASRSGGRSEAFF; CDR3nt: TGTGCCAGCCGCTCCGGGGGGAGATCAGAAGCTTTCTTT
abundance: .; j_gene: TRBJ2-2; d_gene: .; v_gene: TRBV5-5; CDR3aa: CASSLFRGSTGELFF; CDR3nt: TGTGCCAGCAGCCTTTTTCGGGGATCTACCGGGGAGCTGTTTTTT
abundance: .; j_gene: TRBJ1-3; d_gene: .; v_gene: TRBV7-8; CDR3aa: CASSLTGTSGNTIYF; CDR3nt: TGTGCCAGCAGCTTAACCGGGACCTCTGGAAACACCATATATTTT
abundance: few; j_gene: TRBJ1-2; d_gene: .; v_gene: TRBV2; CDR3aa: CASSRNYGYTF; CDR3nt: TGTGCCAGCAGCCGTAACTATGGCTACACCTTC
abundance: .; j_gene: TRBJ2-7; d_gene: .; v_gene: TRBV6-1; CDR3aa: CASSEGSSISYEQYF; CDR3nt: TGTGCCAGCAGTGAAGGATCCAGCATCTCCTACGAGCAGTACTTC
abundance: .; j_gene: TRBJ2-5; d_gene: .; v_gene: TRBV12-5; CDR3aa: CASGLAIRGFQETQYF; CDR3nt: TGTGCTAGTGGTTTGGCCATTCGCGGATTTCAAGAGACCCAGTACTTC
abundance: .; j_gene: TRBJ1-1; d_gene: .; v_gene: TRBV18; CDR3aa: CASSPRAGEGTEAFF; CDR3nt: TGTGCCAGCTCACCACGGGCGGGCGAGGGTACTGAAGCTTTCTTT
abundance: .; j_gene: TRBJ1-2; d_gene: TRBD1; v_gene: TRBV28; CDR3aa: CASSFPLDRGNYGYTF; CDR3nt: TGTGCCAGCAGTTTCCCCCTCGACAGGGGTAACTATGGCTACACCTTC
abundance: once; j_gene: TRBJ2-3; d_gene: .; v_gene: TRBV5-1; CDR3aa: CASSPIAGTDTQYF; CDR3nt: TGCGCCAGCAGCCCCATCGCAGGCACAGATACGCAGTATTTT
abundance: .; j_gene: TRBJ2-3; d_gene: .; v_gene: TRBV27; CDR3aa: CASSLSEGYTQYF; CDR3nt: TGTGCCAGCAGTTTATCGGAAGGGTATACGCAGTATTTT
abundance: .; j_gene: TRBJ1-1; d_gene: .; v_gene: TRBV30; CDR3aa: CAWKEWNTEAFF; CDR3nt: TGTGCCTGGAAGGAGTGGAACACTGAAGCTTTCTTT
abundance: .; j_gene: TRBJ2-1; d_gene: TRBD2; v_gene: TRBV7-2; CDR3aa: CASSLSGSNYNEQFF; CDR3nt: TGTGCCAGCAGCCTTAGCGGGAGCAACTACAATGAGCAGTTCTTC
abundance: .; j_gene: TRBJ2-7; d_gene: TRBD2; v_gene: TRBV10-2; CDR3aa: CASSVTSGYEQYF; CDR3nt: TGCGCCAGCAGTGTGACTAGCGGATACGAGCAGTACTTC
abundance: .; j_gene: TRBJ2-7; d_gene: .; v_gene: TRBV6-6; CDR3aa: CASSSKTRENPYEQYF; CDR3nt: TGTGCCAGCAGTTCCAAAACCCGGGAGAACCCCTACGAGCAGTACTTC
abundance: .; j_gene: TRBJ2-7; d_gene: .; v_gene: TRBV5-1; CDR3aa: CASSRDLYEQYF; CDR3nt: TGCGCCAGCAGCCGGGACTTATACGAGCAGTACTTC
abundance: .; j_gene: TRBJ2-7; d_gene: TRBD1; v_gene: TRBV7-9; CDR3aa: CASSPLRDRVYEQYF; CDR3nt: TGTGCCAGCAGCCCCCTCCGGGACAGGGTGTACGAGCAGTACTTC
abundance: .; j_gene: TRBJ1-1; d_gene: .; v_gene: TRBV28; CDR3aa: CASSFHGSPRLDTEAFF; CDR3nt: TGTGCCAGCAGTTTTCACGGCTCACCCAGGTTGGACACTGAAGCTTTCTTT
abundance: .; j_gene: TRBJ2-2; d_gene: .; v_gene: TRBV5-1; CDR3aa: CASSLGPQGGDTGELFF; CDR3nt: TGCGCCAGCTCCCTAGGCCCACAGGGCGGCGACACCGGGGAGCTGTTTTTT
abundance: .; j_gene: TRBJ2-7; d_gene: .; v_gene: TRBV28; CDR3aa: CASSLTQSRTEEYEQYF; CDR3nt: TGTGCCAGCAGTTTAACCCAGTCCAGGACAGAAGAGTACGAGCAGTACTTC
abundance: .; j_gene: TRBJ2-7; d_gene: .; v_gene: TRBV5-1; CDR3aa: CASSAGLRPIEQYF; CDR3nt: TGCGCCAGCAGCGCGGGACTCCGGCCGATCGAGCAGTACTTC
abundance: .; j_gene: TRBJ2-7; d_gene: .; v_gene: TRBV29-1; CDR3aa: CSVEPSVGYEQYF; CDR3nt: TGCAGCGTTGAACCTAGCGTGGGCTACGAGCAGTACTTC
abundance: .; j_gene: TRBJ1-6; d_gene: .; v_gene: TRBV30; CDR3aa: CAWSKPNSPLHF; CDR3nt: TGTGCCTGGAGTAAACCGAATTCACCCCTCCACTTT
abundance: .; j_gene: TRBJ2-3; d_gene: .; v_gene: TRBV10-3; CDR3aa: CAISTFLDPRGTDTQYF; CDR3nt: TGTGCCATCAGTACCTTTTTAGACCCCCGGGGCACAGATACGCAGTATTTT
abundance: .; j_gene: TRBJ1-2; d_gene: TRBD1; v_gene: TRBV5-6; CDR3aa: CASLRGRSIYGYTF; CDR3nt: TGTGCCAGCCTAAGGGGGCGCAGTATCTATGGCTACACCTTC
abundance: .; j_gene: TRBJ2-3; d_gene: .; v_gene: TRBV27; CDR3aa: CASSQRQFSTDTQYF; CDR3nt: TGTGCCAGCAGTCAAAGACAGTTTAGCACAGATACGCAGTATTTT
abundance: .; j_gene: TRBJ1-2; d_gene: .; v_gene: TRBV27; CDR3aa: CASSRDSQAGGYTF; CDR3nt: TGTGCCAGCAGTCGAGACTCCCAAGCGGGTGGCTACACCTTC
abundance: once; j_gene: TRBJ2-5; d_gene: TRBD2; v_gene: TRBV7-2; CDR3aa: CASSSRGLFFEETQYF; CDR3nt: TGTGCCAGCAGCTCCCGGGGACTATTCTTCGAAGAGACCCAGTACTTC